This T cell receptor (beta chain) derives from a study of T cells in Graves' hyperthyroidism and ophthalmopathy. Amplification of TCR beta CDR3 regions was performed using RNA transcripts as template. Researchers ran a first-round RT-PCR on the TCR CDR3 using the HTBI primer set. TCRdb passed the multiplex PCR reads through MiXCR, listing each CDR3 protein once. Of over 700,000 distinct CDR3 sequences listed, around 20% are singletons. There are many counts of this clonotype. The target antigen is unknown. Whole-study findings and limits: A 13 V-J model separated ophthalmopathy from stable hyperthyroidism. Researchers found most expanded thyroid clonotypes above 0.001 in blood as well.

Germline V gene sequence: CDR1 DFQATT, CDR2 SNEGSKA (reference sequence). Trimming removed 2 bases at V and 1 base at J, with 9 bases between. This CDR3 contains 14 residues. Sequencing was done on a sample of blood. The chain combines TRBV20-1 with TRBJ1-5; tentative D call: TRBD1 (5 bases). This TCR came from a woman in her forties or fifties with Graves' hyperthyroidism that later progressed to Graves' ophthalmopathy. The CDR3 sequence: CSARPGTSNQPQHF. In nucleotides, the CDR3 is TGCAGTGCTAGACCCGGGACCAGCAATCAGCCCCAGCATTTT.